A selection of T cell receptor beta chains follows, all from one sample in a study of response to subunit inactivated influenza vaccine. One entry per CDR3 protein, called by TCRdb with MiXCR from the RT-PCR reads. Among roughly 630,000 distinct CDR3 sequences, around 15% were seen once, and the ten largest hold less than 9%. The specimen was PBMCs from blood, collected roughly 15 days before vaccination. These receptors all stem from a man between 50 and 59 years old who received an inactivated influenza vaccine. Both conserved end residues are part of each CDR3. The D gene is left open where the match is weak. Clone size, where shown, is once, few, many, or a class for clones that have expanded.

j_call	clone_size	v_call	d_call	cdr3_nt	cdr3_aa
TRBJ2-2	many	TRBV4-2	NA	TGTGCCAGTATGATCTTCGGGAACACCGGGGAGCTGTTTTTT	CASMIFGNTGELFF
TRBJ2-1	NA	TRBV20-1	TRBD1	TGCAGTGCTCGACTTCAGGACAGGGGCATAAATGAGCAGTTCTTC	CSARLQDRGINEQFF
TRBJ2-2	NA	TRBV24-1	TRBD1	TGTGCCACCAGTGAACGCTCGGGACAGGGTCGCGGTAGGGAGCTGTTTTTT	CATSERSGQGRGRELFF
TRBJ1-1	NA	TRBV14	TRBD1	TGTGCCAGCAGCATGTGGACAGGGAGGACTGAAGCTTTCTTT	CASSMWTGRTEAFF
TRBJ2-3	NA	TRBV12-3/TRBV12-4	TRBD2	TGTGCCAGCAGTTTAATGGCTAGCGGGAGTCTCAATACGCAGTATTTT	CASSLMASGSLNTQYF
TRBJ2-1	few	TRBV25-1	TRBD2	TGTGCCAGCAGTGAATTGGGACTAGCGGGAGTGAAAAATGAGCAGTTCTTC	CASSELGLAGVKNEQFF
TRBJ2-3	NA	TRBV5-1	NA	TGCGCCAGCAGCTTGATGTCGGGGAGCGCAGATACGCAGTATTTT	CASSLMSGSADTQYF
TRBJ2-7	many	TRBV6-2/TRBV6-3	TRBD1	TGTGCCAGTAGTAGCTACAGGGGCTCCTACGAGCAGTACTTC	CASSSYRGSYEQYF
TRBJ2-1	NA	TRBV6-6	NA	TGTGCCAGCAAGTTAGATGAGCAGTTCTTC	CASKLDEQFF
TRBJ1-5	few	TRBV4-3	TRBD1	TGCGCCAGCAGCCAAGAGGCAGGGGGCAGAAATCAGCCCCAGCATTTT	CASSQEAGGRNQPQHF
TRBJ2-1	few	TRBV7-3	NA	TGTGCCAGCAGCGCGGGTTTAGGGCAGTTCTTC	CASSAGLGQFF
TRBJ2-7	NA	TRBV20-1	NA	TGCAGTGCTAGGATCGCGGGCGGAAGCTCCTACGAGCAGTACTTC	CSARIAGGSSYEQYF
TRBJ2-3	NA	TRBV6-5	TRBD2	TGTGCCAGCAGTTACTTGGGACTAGCGGGCGGCACAGATACGCAGTATTTT	CASSYLGLAGGTDTQYF
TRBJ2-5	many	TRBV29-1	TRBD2	TGCAGCACCACCGGTTTAGCGGGAGGCCAAGAGACCCAGTACTTC	CSTTGLAGGQETQYF
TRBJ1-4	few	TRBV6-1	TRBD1	TGTGCCAGCAGCGATGACTGGACAGGGCGTGGTGAAAAACTGTTTTTT	CASSDDWTGRGEKLFF
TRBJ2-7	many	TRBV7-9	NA	TGTGCCAGCAGCTTAATCGACGAGCAGTACTTC	CASSLIDEQYF
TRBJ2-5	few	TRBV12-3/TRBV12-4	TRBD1	TGTGCCAGCAGTTTAGCCGGGACAGGGGGAGTTAGAAGGGAGACCCAGTACTTC	CASSLAGTGGVRRETQYF
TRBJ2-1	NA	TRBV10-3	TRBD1	TGTGCCATCAGTGAAGGACAGGGGGGGCATGAGCAGTTCTTC	CAISEGQGGHEQFF
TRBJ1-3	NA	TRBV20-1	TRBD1	TGCAGTGCCGAGCACAGGGGTGGAAACACCATATATTTT	CSAEHRGGNTIYF
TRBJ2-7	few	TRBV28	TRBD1	TGTGCCAGCAGGGGCAGGGGGCGCAATCCCTACGAGCAGTACTTC	CASRGRGRNPYEQYF
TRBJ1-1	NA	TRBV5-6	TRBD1	TGTGCCAGCAGCTTGAGTGGAGGGGGCCAAGCTTTCTTT	CASSLSGGGQAFF
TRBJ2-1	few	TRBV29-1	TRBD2	TGCAGCGTTGTCTACGCGGGAGTCGTCTACAATGAGCAGTTCTTC	CSVVYAGVVYNEQFF
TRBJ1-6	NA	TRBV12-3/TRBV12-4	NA	TGTGCCAGCAGTTTAAACTATAATTCACCCCTCCACTTT	CASSLNYNSPLHF
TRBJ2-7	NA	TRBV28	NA	TGTGCCAGCAGTGTTCGGTATTCCTACGAGCAGTACTTC	CASSVRYSYEQYF
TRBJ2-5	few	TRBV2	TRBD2	TGTGCCAGCTGCCCAGCGGGAATTAGCGGCCAGTACTTC	CASCPAGISGQYF
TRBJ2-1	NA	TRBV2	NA	TGTGCCAGCAGTGAGCCCGGCAATGAGCAGTTCTTC	CASSEPGNEQFF
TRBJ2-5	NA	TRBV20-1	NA	TGCAGTGCGAATTGGGGAGGGGGCCAAGAGACCCAGTACTTC	CSANWGGGQETQYF
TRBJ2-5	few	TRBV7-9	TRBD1	TGTGCCAGCAGCTTCCAACTTGCCGGGACAGGGGTTGGGACCCAGTACTTC	CASSFQLAGTGVGTQYF
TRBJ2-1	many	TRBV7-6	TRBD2	TGTGCCAGCAGCTTAGGCCTTAGCGGGAGATATGAGCAGTTCTTC	CASSLGLSGRYEQFF
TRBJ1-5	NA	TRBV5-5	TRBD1	TGTGCCAGCAGCCACCGGACAGGGGGGGATCAGCCCCAGCATTTT	CASSHRTGGDQPQHF
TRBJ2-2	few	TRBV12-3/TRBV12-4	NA	TGTGCCAGCAGGCCACAGGGTTTGGGGACCGGGGAGCTGTTTTTT	CASRPQGLGTGELFF
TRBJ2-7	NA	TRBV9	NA	TGTGCCAGCAGCGAACGGAGCGCTCCTGGGAGCGAGCAGTACTTC	CASSERSAPGSEQYF
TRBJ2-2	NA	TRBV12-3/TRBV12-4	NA	TGTGCCAGCAGTTTGGACTGGATCCCCGGGGAGCTGTTTTTT	CASSLDWIPGELFF
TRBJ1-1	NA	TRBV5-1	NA	TGCGCCAGCAGCTGGGGCGGCCCTGAAGCTTTCTTT	CASSWGGPEAFF
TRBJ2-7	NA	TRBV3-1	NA	TGTGCCAGCAGCCAAGATCTCTTGGCAGGGGTGTCCTACGAGCAGTACTTC	CASSQDLLAGVSYEQYF
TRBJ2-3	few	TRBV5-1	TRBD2	TGCGCCAGCAGCTTGGATGGCGGGGGGGCGGCAGATACGCAGTATTTT	CASSLDGGGAADTQYF
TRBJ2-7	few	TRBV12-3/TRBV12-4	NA	TGTGCCAGCAGTCTGACTACTTCCTACGAGCAGTACTTC	CASSLTTSYEQYF
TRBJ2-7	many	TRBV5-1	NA	TGCGCCAGCAGCTTCAACCAGTACGAGCAGTACTTC	CASSFNQYEQYF
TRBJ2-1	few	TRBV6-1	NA	TGTGCCAGCAGTGAATTACAGCTTACGGGCAATGAGCAGTTCTTC	CASSELQLTGNEQFF
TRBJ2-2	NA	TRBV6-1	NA	TGTGCCAGCAGGCTCCTAGAATACACCGGGGAGCTGTTTTTT	CASRLLEYTGELFF
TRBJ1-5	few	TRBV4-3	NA	TGCGCCAGCAGCCAATCGCAGGGGAATCAGCCCCAGCATTTT	CASSQSQGNQPQHF
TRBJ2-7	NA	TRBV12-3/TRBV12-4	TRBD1	TGTGCCAGCAGTTCTGGGCTTGGGACAGGGGCCTACGAGCAGTACTTC	CASSSGLGTGAYEQYF
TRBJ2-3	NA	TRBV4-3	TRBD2	TGCGCCAGCAGCCAAGGGGCTAGCGGGAGGGCCGCAGATACGCAGTATTTT	CASSQGASGRAADTQYF
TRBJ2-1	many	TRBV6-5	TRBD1	TGTGCCAGCAGTTACGTCCAGGGGGCTCGGAATGAGCAGTTCTTC	CASSYVQGARNEQFF
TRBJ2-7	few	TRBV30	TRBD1	TGTGCCTGGAATCGCACCCCACGGGGACAGCTCTTC	CAWNRTPRGQLF
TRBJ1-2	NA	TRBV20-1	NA	TGCAGTGCTAGAGCCCCTTCGTGGGCGGATGGCTACACCTTC	CSARAPSWADGYTF
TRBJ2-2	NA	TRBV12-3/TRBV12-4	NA	TGTGCCAGCAGATATGATGACATCACCGGGGAGCTGTTTTTT	CASRYDDITGELFF
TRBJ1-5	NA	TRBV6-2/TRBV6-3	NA	TGTGCCAGCAGTTGGGGTGGTGAGCAGCCCCAGCATTTT	CASSWGGEQPQHF
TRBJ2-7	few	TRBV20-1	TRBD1	TGCAGTGCTAGAGACCGGCTGGGGACAGGCTCAGACGAGCAGTACTTC	CSARDRLGTGSDEQYF
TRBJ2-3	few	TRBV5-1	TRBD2	TGCGCCAGCAGCGCACTAGCGGGAGCCACAGATACGCAGTATTTT	CASSALAGATDTQYF
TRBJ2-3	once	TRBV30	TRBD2	TGTGCCTGGACTAGCGGGGGTGCAGATACGCAGTATTTT	CAWTSGGADTQYF
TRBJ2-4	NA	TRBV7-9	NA	TGTGCCAGCAGCTCGGAATCGGGGTGGAACATTCAGTACTTC	CASSSESGWNIQYF
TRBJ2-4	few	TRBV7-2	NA	TGTGCCAGCAGCTTAGATGCCCTAAACATTCAGTACTTC	CASSLDALNIQYF
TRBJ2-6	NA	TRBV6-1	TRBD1	TGTGCCAGCAGACCTTGGGACAGGGGGGCCTCCTCTGGGGCCAACGTCCTGACTTTC	CASRPWDRGASSGANVLTF
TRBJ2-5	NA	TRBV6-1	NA	TGTGCCAGCAGCTACCCCTCCGGGACCCAGTACTTC	CASSYPSGTQYF
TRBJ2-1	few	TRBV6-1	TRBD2	TGTGCCAGCGCTTTACGTTGGCGGGGGGGCTCCTACAATGAGCAGTTCTTC	CASALRWRGGSYNEQFF
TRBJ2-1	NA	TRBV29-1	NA	TGCAGCGTTGGCGATGAGCAGTTCTTC	CSVGDEQFF
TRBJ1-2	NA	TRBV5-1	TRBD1	TGCGCCAGCAGCCCAACGGACAGGGATGACTATGGCTACACCTTC	CASSPTDRDDYGYTF
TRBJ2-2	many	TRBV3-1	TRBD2	TGCGCCAGCAGCCAGTTAGCGGGGCGAACCGGGGAGCTGTTTTTT	CASSQLAGRTGELFF